Each of the 25 T cell receptor beta chains below was sequenced from the same sample in a study of Ad26.COV2.S vaccination and SARS-CoV-2 variants (dated by TCRdb to the early 2020s). What the treatment or condition label conveys for this sample: 19 received Ad26.COV2.S at low or high dose, single or two shots; about 5 received placebo; per-sample allocation not given. Repertoires of vaccine and placebo recipients were sequenced from samples collected on day 63 after the first injection. Libraries were prepared through the immunoSEQ multiplex PCR assay. Drawn from immuneACCESS, this table holds only the in-frame rearrangements with V and J called that TCRdb kept. Clones are partly lost; checked studies trace under half to an unresolved V gene and leave the rest unexplained. This sample lists fewer than 400,000 clones; 70% to 90% were detected once. Around 1.9% of the sample goes to the ten largest clones.

This specimen consisted of peripheral blood, obtained in a trial of Ad26.COV2.S vaccine versus placebo. These receptors originate from a person between 18 and 65 years old who received the Ad26.COV2.S COVID-19 vaccine or a placebo.

The rearrangement joins TRBV20-1 to TRBJ2-1; the D call may be TRBD1 or TRBD2 (5 bases each). V gave up 3 bases and J gave up 5 bases, with 14 bases separating them. The CDR3 extends over 14 amino acids. From germline, CDR1 is DFQATT and CDR2 SNEGSKA (reference sequence). This CDR3 reads CSASFLGDHNEQFF. DNA of the CDR3: TGCAGTGCTAGTTTCTTAGGGGACCACAATGAGCAGTTCTTC.

On this clone: Other DNA sequences in the same sample also yield this CDR3. The chain combines TRBV12-3 or TRBV12-4 with TRBJ2-1; no firm D call. V gave up 5 bases and J gave up 6 bases, with 8 bases separating them. The CDR3 length is 12 residues. The CDR3 DNA follows: TGTGCCAGCAGTCTCGGCGGCAATGAGCAGTTCTTC. Translating gives CASSLGGNEQFF.

The V gene is TRBV18, the J gene TRBJ2-1; D is ambiguous. CDR1 is KGHSH and CDR2 is LQKENI in the germline V gene. V shed 4 bases and J shed 7 bases, with 8 bases lying between them. The CDR3 spans 12 residues. CDR3 sequence (DNA): TGTGCCAGCTCACAAATTGGGAATGAGCAGTTCTTC. Protein sequence: CASSQIGNEQFF.

The V and J genes are TRBV18 and TRBJ2-5; D ambiguous. V was pared by 3 bases and J by 1 base, with 6 bases between. In germline, CDR1 is KGHSH, CDR2 LQKENI. This CDR3 region has 13 residues. CDR3 in amino acids: CASSPNRQETQYF. In DNA, the CDR3 is TGTGCCAGCTCACCGAACCGCCAAGAGACCCAGTACTTC.

This clone has a handful of counts. This chain joins TRBV6-1 and TRBJ2-1; D gene ambiguous. The CDR3 is 14 residues long. Germline lookup yields CDR1 MNHNS and CDR2 SASEGT. Deletions cut 3 bases from V and 1 base from J, with 7 bases between. The CDR3 reads CASSDGESYNEQFF. The CDR3 coding sequence is TGTGCCAGCAGTGACGGCGAGTCCTACAATGAGCAGTTCTTC.

The chain recombines TRBV4-2 with TRBJ2-1; 10 positions match TRBD2. The CDR3 totals 17 residues. Germline CDR1 LGHNA, CDR2 YNFKEQ. V trimming: 0 bases; J trimming: 0 bases; junction bases outside the gene matches: 2. The CDR3 is CASSQDPSGSSYNEQFF. DNA of the CDR3: TGTGCCAGCAGCCAAGATCCTAGCGGGAGCTCCTACAATGAGCAGTTCTTC.

In the case of this clone: The junction departs from germline at one end; a sequencing error may be responsible. The V gene is TRBV4-2, the J gene TRBJ2-3, with 10 nucleotides matching TRBD2. Germline values: CDR1 LGHNA, CDR2 YNFKEQ. The CDR3 totals 18 residues. In DNA form, the CDR3 reads TGTGCCAGCAGCGAAGACCGTCTAGCGGGAGATGGCACAGATACGCAGTATTTT. Encoded protein: CASSEDRLAGDGTDTQYF.

In its sample, this clone was seen once. The chain carries TRBV5-6 and TRBJ2-4; D remains unclear. Germline CDR1 SGHDT, CDR2 YYEEEE. Trimming cost V 5 bases and J 0 bases, with 12 bases left between them. The CDR3 has 15 residues. The CDR3 sequence: CASSWTSLAKNIQYF. CDR3 sequence (DNA): TGTGCCAGCAGTTGGACCAGCCTAGCCAAAAACATTCAGTACTTC.

J is TRBJ1-2 and V is TRBV25-1; D not resolved. V lost 4 bases and J lost 4, with 16 bases in between. Germline V gene data show CDR1 as MGHDK and CDR2 as SYGVNS. The CDR3 consists of 15 residues. CDR3 sequence reads: CASSGPASFGYGYTF. The CDR3 DNA follows: TGTGCCAGCAGTGGACCTGCCAGTTTTGGCTATGGCTACACCTTC.

V and J are TRBV5-1 and TRBJ2-7; a possible D gene is TRBD1 (6 bases). V lost 2 bases, J lost 1 base, and 10 bases lay in between. In germline, CDR1 is SGHRS, CDR2 YFSETQ. The CDR3 runs to 14 residues. Here the CDR3 reads CASSLAGTSYEQYF. Written as DNA, the CDR3 is TGCGCCAGCAGCTTAGCCGGGACATCCTACGAGCAGTACTTC.

The rearrangement links TRBV5-4 to TRBJ1-2; 12 bases are shared with TRBD1. Germline CDR1 SGHNT, CDR2 YYREEE (reference sequence). J gave up 7 bases and V 4 bases, and 5 bases lay outside the gene matches. CDR3 length equals 14 residues. The CDR3 DNA is TGTGCCAGCAGCCCGGGACAGGGGGCGTCTGGCTACACCTTC. Its translation is CASSPGQGASGYTF.

The chain links TRBV7-9 to TRBJ2-1; D might be TRBD1 (6 bases). Trimming stripped 5 bases from V and 2 bases from J, with 13 bases between. In germline, CDR1 is SEHNR, CDR2 FQNEAQ (reference sequence). The CDR3 consists of 15 residues. The CDR3 coding sequence is TGTGCCAGCAGCCCAACAGGGAGCACCTACAATGAGCAGTTCTTC. Residues: CASSPTGSTYNEQFF.

The V call is TRBV10-3, the J call TRBJ2-7; 7 nucleotides match TRBD1. After removal of 10 bases from V and 6 bases from J, the junction contained 12 bases not matched to a gene. Germline CDR1 is ENHRY and CDR2 is SYGVKD. CDR3 length: 13 amino acids. This CDR3 reads CATEAWAGGEQYF. The CDR3 DNA follows: TGTGCCACCGAAGCGTGGGCAGGGGGCGAGCAGTACTTC.

V gene TRBV4-2 combines with J gene TRBJ2-2; 8 positions agree with TRBD2. The V segment lost 1 base and the J segment 1 base; nucleotides outside the gene matches: 5. The CDR3 has 17 amino acids. Per germline, CDR1 LGHNA and CDR2 YNFKEQ. In DNA form, the CDR3 reads TGTGCCAGCAGCCAAGGTGTTACTAGCGGGAACACCGGGGAGCTGTTTTTT. Protein product: CASSQGVTSGNTGELFF.

V and J are TRBV30 and TRBJ1-5; tentatively, D is TRBD1 (5 bases). The CDR3 runs to 13 residues. Trimming removed 5 bases from V and 4 bases from J, with 12 bases in between. Germline loops: CDR1 GTSNPN, CDR2 SVGIG (reference sequence). CDR3 amino acids: CAWSRVGNQPQHF. The CDR3 nucleotides read TGTGCCTGGTCCAGGGTGGGGAATCAGCCCCAGCATTTT.

The chain uses TRBV27 and TRBJ1-2; 8 bases agree with TRBD1. Germline CDR1 reads MNHEY; CDR2 reads SMNVEV (reference sequence). This CDR3 spans 14 amino acids. With 0 bases clipped from V and 7 bases from J, the junction kept 4 bases outside the gene matches. CDR3 sequence: CASSLSQGAFGYTF. The CDR3 DNA reads as TGTGCCAGCAGTTTATCGCAGGGGGCTTTTGGCTACACCTTC.

The chain carries TRBV13 and TRBJ2-5; D might be TRBD2 (6 bases). CDR1 is PRHDT, CDR2 FYEKMQ, per germline (reference sequence). Trimming pared 6 bases from V and 7 bases from J, leaving 21 bases between. The CDR3 covers 15 residues. The CDR3 spells CASSQGLDVLGTQYF. The CDR3 DNA follows: TGTGCCAGCAGTCAGGGACTGGACGTGCTGGGGACCCAGTACTTC.

This clone was found a few times. V usage is TRBV10-1 and J usage is TRBJ2-2; D remains unclear. V lost 6 bases and J 1 base, leaving 9 bases between the germline ends. CDR3 length: 14 residues. Germline V gene sequence: CDR1 WNHNN, CDR2 SYGVQD (reference sequence). DNA of the CDR3: TGCGCCAGCAGAAAGGACGAGAACACCGGGGAGCTGTTTTTT. Translation gives CASRKDENTGELFF.

This clone was counted a single time. The CDR3, as DNA: TGTGCCAGTAGTATCGGACGGACTGGGAAAAACGAGCAGTACTTC. The encoded protein is CASSIGRTGKNEQYF. This rearrangement joins TRBV19 to TRBJ2-7; possibly TRBD2 for D (5 bases). The germline V and J ends were trimmed by 3 bases and 5 bases, with 17 bases remaining between them. The CDR3 totals 15 residues. Germline V lookup: CDR1 LNHDA, CDR2 SQIVND (reference sequence).

The chain is built from TRBV4-1 and TRBJ2-3; D is perhaps TRBD2 (6 bases). The V gene's germline CDR1 is MGHRA and CDR2 YSYEKL. This CDR3 comprises 20 residues. V dropped 4 bases and J dropped 0 bases, with 26 bases sitting between them. CDR3 DNA: TGCGCCAGCAGCCTTAGGGCACCGAGAGGGCGCAGCGGGAGCACAGATACGCAGTATTTT. Translation gives CASSLRAPRGRSGSTDTQYF.

The chain carries TRBV12-2 and TRBJ2-5. TRBV12-2 represents a pseudogene. This CDR3 comprises 14 residues. CDR3 residues: CASRPRDARGTQYF. The CDR3 coding sequence is TGTGCAAGTCGCCCCCGGGACGCCCGGGGGACCCAGTACTTC.

The V call is TRBV7-9, the J call TRBJ1-3; 7 nucleotides match TRBD1. The germline V gene encodes CDR1 SEHNR and CDR2 FQNEAQ (reference sequence). There are 16 residues in the CDR3. The V segment lost 5 bases and the J segment 0 bases; nucleotides outside the gene matches: 7. CDR3 DNA: TGTGCCAGCAGCGACGACAGGGCCGCCTCTGGAAACACCATATATTTT. Translating gives CASSDDRAASGNTIYF.

V gene TRBV15 combines with J gene TRBJ2-7; the D gene is possibly TRBD1 (5 bases). V was shortened by 4 bases and J by 5 bases, with 12 bases between the two germline ends. Germline V gene data show CDR1 as LNHNV and CDR2 as YYDKDF (reference sequence). This CDR3 has 13 residues. The DNA of the CDR3 is TGTGCCACCAGCACGCACCAGGGAAACGAGCAGTACTTC. Amino acids: CATSTHQGNEQYF.

This chain connects TRBV18 to TRBJ2-7; weak D call: TRBD2 (6 bases). Germline V gene sequence: CDR1 KGHSH, CDR2 LQKENI. The CDR3 runs to 11 residues. The ends were cut back, 4 bases at V and 9 bases at J, with 10 bases in the middle. The chain's CDR3 is CASSQGLRQYF. The CDR3 nucleotides are TGTGCCAGCTCACAGGGACTCAGGCAGTACTTC.

The J gene is TRBJ1-4, the V gene TRBV6-5, with D possibly being TRBD1 (5 bases). In germline, CDR1 is MNHEY, CDR2 SVGAGI. The CDR3 contains 15 residues. Trimming stripped 6 bases from V and 13 bases from J, with 24 bases between. DNA for the CDR3: TGTGCCAGCAGCCAAGCCGGGACCGGCAAAGAACGACTGTTTTTT. Encoded protein: CASSQAGTGKERLFF.